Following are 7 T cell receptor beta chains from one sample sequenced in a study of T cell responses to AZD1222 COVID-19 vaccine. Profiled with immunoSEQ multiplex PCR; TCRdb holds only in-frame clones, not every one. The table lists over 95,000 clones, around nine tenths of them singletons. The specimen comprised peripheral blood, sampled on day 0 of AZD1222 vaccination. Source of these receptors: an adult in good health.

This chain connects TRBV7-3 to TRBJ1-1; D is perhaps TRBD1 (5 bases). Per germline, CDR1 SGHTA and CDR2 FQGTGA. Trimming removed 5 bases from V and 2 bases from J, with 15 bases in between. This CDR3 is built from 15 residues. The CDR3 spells CASSQQRGGNTEAFF. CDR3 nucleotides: TGTGCCAGCAGCCAGCAACGGGGGGGAAACACTGAAGCTTTCTTT.

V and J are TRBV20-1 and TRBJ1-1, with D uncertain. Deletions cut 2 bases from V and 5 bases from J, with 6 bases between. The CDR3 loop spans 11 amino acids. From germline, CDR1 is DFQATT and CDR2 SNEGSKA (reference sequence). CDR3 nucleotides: TGCAGTGCTAGATCGGCGACTGAAGCTTTCTTT. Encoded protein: CSARSATEAFF.

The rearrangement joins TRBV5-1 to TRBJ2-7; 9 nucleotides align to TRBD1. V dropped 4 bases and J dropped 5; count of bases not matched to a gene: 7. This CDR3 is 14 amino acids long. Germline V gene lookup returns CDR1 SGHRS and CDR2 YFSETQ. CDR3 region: CASSIGTGLNEQYF. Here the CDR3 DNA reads TGCGCCAGCAGCATCGGGACAGGGCTGAACGAGCAGTACTTC.

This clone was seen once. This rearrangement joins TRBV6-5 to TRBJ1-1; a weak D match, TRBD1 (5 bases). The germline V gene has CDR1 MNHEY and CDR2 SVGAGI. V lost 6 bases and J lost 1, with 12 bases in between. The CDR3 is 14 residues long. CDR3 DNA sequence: TGTGCCAGCAGGGTCTGGGGGACGAACACTGAAGCTTTCTTT. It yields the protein CASRVWGTNTEAFF.

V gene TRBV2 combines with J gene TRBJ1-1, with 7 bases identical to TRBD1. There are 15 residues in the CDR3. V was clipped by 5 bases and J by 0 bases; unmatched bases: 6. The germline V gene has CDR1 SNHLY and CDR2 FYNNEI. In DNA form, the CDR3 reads TGTGCCAGCAGTTACGACAGGGTTATGAACACTGAAGCTTTCTTT. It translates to CASSYDRVMNTEAFF. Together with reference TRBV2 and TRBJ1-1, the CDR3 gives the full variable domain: EPEVTQTPSHQVTQMGQEVILRCVPISNHLYFYWYRQILGQKVEFLVSFYNNEISEKSEIFDDQFSVERPDGSNFTLKIRSTKLEDSAMYFCASSYDRVMNTEAFFGQGTRLTVV.

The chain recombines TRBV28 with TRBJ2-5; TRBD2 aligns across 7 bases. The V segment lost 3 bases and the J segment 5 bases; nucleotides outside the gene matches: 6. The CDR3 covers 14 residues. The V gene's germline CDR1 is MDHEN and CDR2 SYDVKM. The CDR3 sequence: CASSFAGTIETQYF. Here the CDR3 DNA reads TGTGCCAGCAGTTTCGCCGGGACTATCGAGACCCAGTACTTC. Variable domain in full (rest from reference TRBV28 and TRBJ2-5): DVKVTQSSRYLVKRTGEKVFLECVQDMDHENMFWYRQDPGLGLRLIYFSYDVKMKEKGDIPEGYSVSREKKERFSLILESASTNQTSMYLCASSFAGTIETQYFGPGTRLLVL.

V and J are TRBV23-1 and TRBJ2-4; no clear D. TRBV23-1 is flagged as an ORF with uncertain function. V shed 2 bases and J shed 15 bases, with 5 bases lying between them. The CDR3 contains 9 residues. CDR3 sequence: CASSQGWYF. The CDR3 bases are TGCGCCAGCAGTCAAGGCTGGTACTTC.